These 15 T cell receptor beta chains were sequenced from one sample in a study of CD8+ T cells in alopecia areata. cDNA serving as the sequencing template came from extracted, reverse transcribed RNA. The repertoire was sequenced with immunoSEQ multiplex PCR; TCRdb's copy has only in-frame clones and lacks some. Of 200,000 or so clones in the sample, roughly 57% were seen once. The material was CD4+ T cells sorted from blood, obtained at week 0. These receptors all stem from a human donor with alopecia areata.

V gene TRBV29-1 combines with J gene TRBJ2-5; D is perhaps TRBD1 (5 bases). With 7 bases removed from V and 2 bases from J, the gap between germline ends came to 11 bases. Germline lookup yields CDR1 SQVTM and CDR2 ANQGSEA. There are 12 residues in the CDR3. The CDR3 DNA reads as TGCAGCGCCGGACAAGAGCAAGAGACCCAGTACTTC. Translating it yields CSAGQEQETQYF.

The V gene is TRBV7-8, the J gene TRBJ1-1, with D possibly being TRBD1 (6 bases). CDR3 length: 13 residues. V lost 3 bases and J lost 3, with 8 bases in between. Per the germline V gene, CDR1 is SGHVS and CDR2 is FQNEAQ. The CDR3 nucleotides are TGTGCCAGCAGCTTTAGACAGGACACTGAAGCTTTCTTT. Translation: CASSFRQDTEAFF.

For the CDR3, the DNA is TGCAGCGCTGGGGAACAGGGGGCCCACACTGAAGCTTTCTTT. Translating gives CSAGEQGAHTEAFF. V gene TRBV29-1 combines with J gene TRBJ1-1; TRBD1 matches at 9 bases. CDR3 size: 14 residues. The V segment lost 7 bases and the J segment 3 bases; nucleotides outside the gene matches: 9. Germline lookup yields CDR1 SQVTM and CDR2 ANQGSEA.

As DNA, the CDR3 is TGTGCCAGCAGTGAACTCGGGTCGAGAAATCAGCCCCAGCATTTT. Translating gives CASSELGSRNQPQHF. J is TRBJ1-5 and V is TRBV27; no definite D call. V gave up 5 bases and J gave up 4 bases, with 15 bases separating them. This CDR3 region has 15 residues. In germline, CDR1 is MNHEY, CDR2 SMNVEV (reference sequence).

This clone was seen a handful of times. The chain employs TRBV15 and TRBJ2-5; possibly TRBD1 or TRBD2 for D (5 bases each). Germline values: CDR1 LNHNV, CDR2 YYDKDF (reference sequence). Trimming removed 4 bases from V and 5 bases from J, with 17 bases in between. CDR3 length: 15 amino acids. CDR3 coding DNA: TGTGCCACCAGCACCCGAGGGACCGCTAGGGAGACCCAGTACTTC. Amino acids: CATSTRGTARETQYF.

This clone was seen only a few times. This chain links TRBV11-2 with TRBJ2-2; D uncertain. The CDR3 totals 16 residues. Trimming stripped 1 base from V and 2 bases from J, with 11 bases between. CDR1 is SGHAT and CDR2 is FQNNGV in the germline V gene. CDR3 bases: TGTGCCAGCAGCTTAGGAGACATTCTAAACACCGGGGAGCTGTTTTTT. As protein: CASSLGDILNTGELFF. The complete variable domain, with remaining parts taken from reference TRBV11-2 and TRBJ2-2, reads EAGVAQSPRYKIIEKRQSVAFWCNPISGHATLYWYQQILGQGPKLLIQFQNNGVVDDSQLPKDRFSAERLKGVDSTLKIQPAKLEDSAVYLCASSLGDILNTGELFFGEGSRLTVL.

The rearrangement uses TRBV14 and TRBJ1-6, with D perhaps TRBD1 (6 bases). This CDR3 has 15 residues. V was pared by 3 bases and J by 10 bases, with 16 bases between. Germline-derived CDR1 and CDR2 are SGHDN and FVKESK. The CDR3 region is CASSQRQAVGSPLHF. The CDR3 nucleotides are TGTGCCAGCAGCCAGAGACAGGCTGTTGGGTCACCCCTCCACTTT.

This clone turned up a few times. This chain connects TRBV6-6 to TRBJ1-3; possibly TRBD1 for D (5 bases). Trimming pared 0 bases from V and 2 bases from J, leaving 8 bases between. CDR1 is MNHNY, CDR2 SVGAGI, per germline (reference sequence). The length of the CDR3 is 15 residues. The CDR3, as DNA: TGTGCCAGCAGTTACTCGTCCAGGGCTGGAAACACCATATATTTT. Its protein product is CASSYSSRAGNTIYF.

This sequence joins TRBV25-1 and TRBJ1-5; D not resolved. The CDR3 extends over 15 amino acids. CDR1 is MGHDK, CDR2 SYGVNS, per germline. The V end lost 1 base, the J end lost 6 bases, and 13 bases lay between the germline ends. CDR3 bases: TGTGCCAGCAGTGAATGGGGTGTCCAAGGTCAGCCCCAGCATTTT. Amino acids: CASSEWGVQGQPQHF.

The genes are TRBV27 and TRBJ1-5; no clear D gene. The CDR3 runs to 13 residues. CDR1 and CDR2 from the germline V gene are MNHEY and SMNVEV (reference sequence). The germline V and J ends were trimmed by 2 bases and 5 bases, with 7 bases remaining between them. This chain's CDR3 is CASSLVVHQPQHF. As DNA, the CDR3 is TGTGCCAGCAGTTTAGTTGTACATCAGCCCCAGCATTTT.

The J gene is TRBJ1-2, the V gene TRBV29-1; D perhaps matches TRBD1 (6 bases). V was cut by 5 bases and J by 5 bases, with 12 bases left in between. Germline loops: CDR1 SQVTM, CDR2 ANQGSEA. There are 12 residues in the CDR3. The CDR3 loop reads CSVNGGGYGYTF. The CDR3 DNA sequence: TGCAGCGTTAATGGAGGGGGATATGGCTACACCTTC.

In nucleotides, the CDR3 is TGCAGCGTTGAAGATGACGGGGTAAAAGCTTTCTTT. It is translated as CSVEDDGVKAFF. The chain recombines TRBV29-1 with TRBJ1-1; D is ambiguous. Germline V gene data show CDR1 as SQVTM and CDR2 as ANQGSEA. CDR3 size: 12 residues. Trimming stripped 0 bases from V and 9 bases from J, with 11 bases between.

The V and J genes are TRBV6-1 and TRBJ1-1; no clear D gene. This CDR3 has 15 amino acids. Germline V gene data show CDR1 as MNHNS and CDR2 as SASEGT. Trimming took 6 bases from V and 3 from J, leaving 17 bases between them. The DNA for the CDR3 is TGTGCCAGCAGAGACCGGGCCACCGGTTACACTGAAGCTTTCTTT. This sequence encodes CASRDRATGYTEAFF.

V is TRBV10-3 and J is TRBJ2-5; D possibly uses TRBD1 or TRBD2 (5 bases each). Trimming took off 10 bases at V and 1 base at J, with 13 bases between the two ends. The length of the CDR3 is 13 residues. Germline CDR1 ENHRY, CDR2 SYGVKD. The CDR3 is CATNRDLQETQYF. CDR3 DNA sequence: TGTGCCACAAACCGGGACCTCCAAGAGACCCAGTACTTC.

CDR3 in amino acids: CASSQGQGMRAFF. CDR3 nucleotide sequence: TGCGCCAGCAGCCAAGGACAGGGGATGAGGGCTTTCTTT. The V and J genes are TRBV4-3 and TRBJ1-1; 8 nucleotides agree with TRBD1. The CDR3 covers 13 residues. Per the germline V gene, CDR1 is LGHNA and CDR2 is YSLEER. V shed 1 base and J 11 bases; nucleotides not matched to a gene: 6.